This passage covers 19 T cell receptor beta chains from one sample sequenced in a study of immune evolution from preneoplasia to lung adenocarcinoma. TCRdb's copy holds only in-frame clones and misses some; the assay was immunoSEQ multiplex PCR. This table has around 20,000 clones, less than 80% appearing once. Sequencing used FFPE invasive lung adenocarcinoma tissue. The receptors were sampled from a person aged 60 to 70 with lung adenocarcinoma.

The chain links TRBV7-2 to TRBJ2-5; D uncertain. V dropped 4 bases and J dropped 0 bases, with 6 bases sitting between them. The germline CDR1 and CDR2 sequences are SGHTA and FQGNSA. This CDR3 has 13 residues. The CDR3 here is CASSSGYQETQYF. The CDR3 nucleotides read TGTGCCAGCAGCTCGGGCTACCAAGAGACCCAGTACTTC.

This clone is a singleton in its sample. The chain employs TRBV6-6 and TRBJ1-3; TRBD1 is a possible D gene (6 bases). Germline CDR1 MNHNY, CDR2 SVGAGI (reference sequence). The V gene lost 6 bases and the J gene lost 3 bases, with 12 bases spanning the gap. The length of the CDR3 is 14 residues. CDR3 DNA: TGTGCCAGCAGATTAAGGGGGGGTGGAAACACCATATATTTT. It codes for CASRLRGGGNTIYF.

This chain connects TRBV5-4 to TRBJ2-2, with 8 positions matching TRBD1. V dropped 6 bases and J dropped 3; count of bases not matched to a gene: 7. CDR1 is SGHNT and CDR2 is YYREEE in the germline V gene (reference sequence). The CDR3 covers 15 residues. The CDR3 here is CASKPGTGYTGELFF. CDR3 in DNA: TGTGCCAGCAAACCAGGGACAGGTTACACCGGGGAGCTGTTTTTT.

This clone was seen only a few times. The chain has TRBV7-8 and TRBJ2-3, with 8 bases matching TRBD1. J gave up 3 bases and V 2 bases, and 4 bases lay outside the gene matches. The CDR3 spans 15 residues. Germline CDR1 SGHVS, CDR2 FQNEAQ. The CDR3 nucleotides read TGTGCCAGCAGCTTAAGGACAGGGATTACAGATACGCAGTATTTT. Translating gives CASSLRTGITDTQYF.

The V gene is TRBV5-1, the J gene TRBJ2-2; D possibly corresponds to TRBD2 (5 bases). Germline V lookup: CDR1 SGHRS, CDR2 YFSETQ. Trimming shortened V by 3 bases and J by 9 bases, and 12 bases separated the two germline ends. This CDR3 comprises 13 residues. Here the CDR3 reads CASSSGNLRELFF. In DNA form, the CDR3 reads TGCGCCAGCAGCTCCGGGAATCTCAGGGAGCTGTTTTTT. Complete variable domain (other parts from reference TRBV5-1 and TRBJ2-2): KAGVTQTPRYLIKTRGQQVTLSCSPISGHRSVSWYQQTPGQGLQFLFEYFSETQRNKGNFPGRFSGRQFSNSRSEMNVSTLELGDSALYLCASSSGNLRELFFGEGSRLTVL.

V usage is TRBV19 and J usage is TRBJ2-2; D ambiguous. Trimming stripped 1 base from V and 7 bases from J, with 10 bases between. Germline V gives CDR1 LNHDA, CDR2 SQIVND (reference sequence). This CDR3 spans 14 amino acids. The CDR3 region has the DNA TGTGCCAGTAGTATAGCTCCGAGGAACGGGGAGCTGTTTTTT. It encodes CASSIAPRNGELFF.

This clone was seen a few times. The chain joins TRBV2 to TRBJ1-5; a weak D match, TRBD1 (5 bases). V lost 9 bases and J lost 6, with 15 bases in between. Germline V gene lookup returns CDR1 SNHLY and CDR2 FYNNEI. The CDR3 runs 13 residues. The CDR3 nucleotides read TGTGCCAGTAGAGGGGAAATAAGTCAGCCCCAGCATTTT. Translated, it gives CASRGEISQPQHF.

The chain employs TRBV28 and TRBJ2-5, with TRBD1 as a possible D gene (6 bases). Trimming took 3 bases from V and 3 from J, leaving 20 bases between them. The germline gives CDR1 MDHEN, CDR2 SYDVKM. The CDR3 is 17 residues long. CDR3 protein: CASSFNLGAPHEETQYF. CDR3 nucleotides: TGTGCCAGCAGTTTTAATTTGGGGGCCCCCCACGAAGAGACCCAGTACTTC.

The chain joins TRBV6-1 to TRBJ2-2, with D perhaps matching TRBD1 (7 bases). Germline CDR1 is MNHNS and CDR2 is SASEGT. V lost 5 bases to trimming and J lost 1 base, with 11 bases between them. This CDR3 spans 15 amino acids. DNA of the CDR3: TGTGCCAGCAGTTCTCAGGGGGGGAACACCGGGGAGCTGTTTTTT. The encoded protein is CASSSQGGNTGELFF.

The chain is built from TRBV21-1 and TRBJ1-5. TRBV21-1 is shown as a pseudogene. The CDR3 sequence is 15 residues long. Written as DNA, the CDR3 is TGTGCCAGCAGCAAAGGCGGGGGCGGAGGACAGCCCCAGCATTTT. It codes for CASSKGGGGGQPQHF.

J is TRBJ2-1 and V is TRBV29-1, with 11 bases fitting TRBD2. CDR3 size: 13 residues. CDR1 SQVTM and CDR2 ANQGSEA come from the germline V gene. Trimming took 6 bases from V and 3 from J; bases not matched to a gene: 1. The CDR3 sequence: CSVGTSGYNEQFF. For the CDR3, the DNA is TGCAGCGTCGGGACTAGCGGCTACAATGAGCAGTTCTTC.

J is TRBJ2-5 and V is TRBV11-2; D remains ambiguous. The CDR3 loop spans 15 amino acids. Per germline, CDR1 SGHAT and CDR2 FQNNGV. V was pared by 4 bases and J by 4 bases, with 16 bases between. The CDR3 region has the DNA TGTGCCAGCAGCTCCGGCCGATCGGAACGAGAGACCCAGTACTTC. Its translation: CASSSGRSERETQYF.

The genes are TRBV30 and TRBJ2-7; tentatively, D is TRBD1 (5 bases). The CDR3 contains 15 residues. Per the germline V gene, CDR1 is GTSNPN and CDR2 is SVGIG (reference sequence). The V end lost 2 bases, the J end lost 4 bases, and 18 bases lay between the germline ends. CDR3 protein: CAWSLFGRAVYEQYF. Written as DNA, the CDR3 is TGTGCCTGGAGTCTTTTTGGCAGGGCTGTATACGAGCAGTACTTC.

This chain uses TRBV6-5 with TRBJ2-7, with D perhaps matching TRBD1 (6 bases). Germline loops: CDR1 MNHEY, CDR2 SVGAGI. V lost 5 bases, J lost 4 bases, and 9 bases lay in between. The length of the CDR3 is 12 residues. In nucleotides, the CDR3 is TGTGCCAGCAGTACTACAGGGTACGAGCAGTACTTC. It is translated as CASSTTGYEQYF.

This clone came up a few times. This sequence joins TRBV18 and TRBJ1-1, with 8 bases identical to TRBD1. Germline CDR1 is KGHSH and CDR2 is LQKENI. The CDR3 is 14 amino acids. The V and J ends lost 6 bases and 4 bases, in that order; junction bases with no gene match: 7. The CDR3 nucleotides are TGTGCCAGCTCCCAGAATACAGGGGGCACTGAAGCTTTCTTT. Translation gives CASSQNTGGTEAFF.

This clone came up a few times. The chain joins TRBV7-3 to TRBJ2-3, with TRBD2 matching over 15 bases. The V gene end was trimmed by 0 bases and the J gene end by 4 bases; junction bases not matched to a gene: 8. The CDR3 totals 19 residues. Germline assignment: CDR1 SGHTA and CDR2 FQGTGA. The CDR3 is CASSLTSGLAGGGADTQYF. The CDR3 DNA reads TGTGCCAGCAGCTTAACCTCGGGACTAGCGGGAGGTGGGGCAGATACGCAGTATTTT.

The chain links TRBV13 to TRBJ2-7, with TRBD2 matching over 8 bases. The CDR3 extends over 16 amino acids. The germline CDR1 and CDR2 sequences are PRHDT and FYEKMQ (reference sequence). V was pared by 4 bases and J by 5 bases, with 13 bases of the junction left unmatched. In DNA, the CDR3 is TGTGCCAGCAGCTCCAGGGCCGCCAGCGGGAGTAACGAGCAGTACTTC. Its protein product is CASSSRAASGSNEQYF.

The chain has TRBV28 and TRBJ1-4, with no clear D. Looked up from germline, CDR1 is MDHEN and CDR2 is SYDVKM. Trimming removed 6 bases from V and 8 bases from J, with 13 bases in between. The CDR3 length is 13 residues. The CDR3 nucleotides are TGTGCCAGCAGCTCCCCGGTTGGCGAAAAACTGTTTTTT. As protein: CASSSPVGEKLFF.

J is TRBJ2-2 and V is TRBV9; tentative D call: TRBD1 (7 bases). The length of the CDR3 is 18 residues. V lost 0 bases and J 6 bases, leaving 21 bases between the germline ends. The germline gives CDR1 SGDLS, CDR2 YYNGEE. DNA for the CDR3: TGTGCCAGCAGCGTAGGGGCGGGTAGGAGGGGGCGCGCCGGGGAGCTGTTTTTT. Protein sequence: CASSVGAGRRGRAGELFF. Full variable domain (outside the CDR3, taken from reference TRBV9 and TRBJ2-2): DSGVTQTPKHLITATGQRVTLRCSPRSGDLSVYWYQQSLDQGLQFLIQYYNGEERAKGNILERFSAQQFPDLHSELNLSSLELGDSALYFCASSVGAGRRGRAGELFFGEGSRLTVL.